This is a list of T cell receptor beta chains from one sample in a study of blood T cell repertoires in COVID-19. TCRdb's table, derived via immunoSEQ multiplex PCR, lists solely in-frame clones and lacks some. The sample holds 200,000 to 300,000 clones; roughly 84% are singletons and the top ten take about 27%. The sequenced sample consisted of peripheral blood. The origin of the receptors is a man aged 40-49 years with acute or convalescent COVID-19. Both conserved end residues are part of each CDR3. Fields, in order: CDR3 protein, CDR3 DNA, V gene, J gene, CDR3 length, D gene, clone size. D genes are given only for firm matches. Clone size is given for some rows only: seen once, a few or many times, or a class if the clone is expanded.

CDR3aa: CSASRRDSHYGYTF; CDR3nt: TGCAGTGCTAGTAGACGGGACAGTCACTATGGCTACACCTTC; v_gene: TRBV20-1; j_gene: TRBJ1-2; len: 14; d_gene: TRBD1; abundance: NA
CDR3aa: CAWNHRQGTEAFF; CDR3nt: TGTGCCTGGAATCACCGCCAGGGCACTGAAGCTTTCTTT; v_gene: TRBV30; j_gene: TRBJ1-1; len: 13; d_gene: NA; abundance: NA
CDR3aa: CASSEIQRRAF; CDR3nt: TGTGCCAGCAGTGAAATACAGAGAAGAGCTTTT; v_gene: TRBV2; j_gene: TRBJ1-4; len: 11; d_gene: NA; abundance: NA
CDR3aa: CASSPDGRGDYGYTF; CDR3nt: TGCGCCAGCAGCCCTGACGGACGGGGGGACTATGGCTACACCTTC; v_gene: TRBV5-1; j_gene: TRBJ1-2; len: 15; d_gene: NA; abundance: NA
CDR3aa: CASSYSRGGRYTEAFF; CDR3nt: TGTGCCAGCAGTTACTCGAGGGGGGGTAGGTACACTGAAGCTTTCTTT; v_gene: TRBV6-5; j_gene: TRBJ1-1; len: 16; d_gene: NA; abundance: NA
CDR3aa: CASSPDRGQPEAFF; CDR3nt: TGTGCCAGCTCACCGGACAGGGGCCAACCTGAAGCTTTCTTT; v_gene: TRBV18; j_gene: TRBJ1-1; len: 14; d_gene: TRBD1; abundance: few
CDR3aa: CASSRQGSQPQHF; CDR3nt: TGTGCCAGCAGCCGACAGGGGAGTCAGCCCCAGCATTTT; v_gene: TRBV12-3/TRBV12-4; j_gene: TRBJ1-5; len: 13; d_gene: TRBD1; abundance: once
CDR3aa: CAWGGGRLNYEQYF; CDR3nt: TGTGCCTGGGGAGGGGGGCGGCTGAACTACGAGCAGTACTTC; v_gene: TRBV30; j_gene: TRBJ2-7; len: 14; d_gene: NA; abundance: NA
CDR3aa: CASSQRQGAINEQFF; CDR3nt: TGTGCCAGCAGCCAAAGACAGGGGGCGATCAATGAGCAGTTCTTC; v_gene: TRBV14; j_gene: TRBJ2-1; len: 15; d_gene: TRBD1; abundance: NA
CDR3aa: CASSSVAGTSGFYEQYF; CDR3nt: TGTGCCAGCAGCTCCGTAGCCGGGACTAGCGGTTTCTACGAGCAGTACTTC; v_gene: TRBV5-8; j_gene: TRBJ2-7; len: 17; d_gene: TRBD2; abundance: NA